The entry that follows covers one TCR beta chain sequence. The sample belongs to a study of blood T cell repertoires in COVID-19. Trimming removed 3 bases from V and 5 bases from J; junction bases left unmatched: 11. Germline CDR1 SQVTM, CDR2 ANQGSEA. The CDR3 loop spans 16 amino acids. Sequenced by immunoSEQ multiplex PCR; TCRdb stores in-frame clones only, minus some. The repertoire consists of about 150,000 clones, with around 80% occurring once and the leading ten covering under 3%. The TCR was taken from a woman aged 55-69 years with acute or convalescent COVID-19. The chain recombines TRBV29-1 with TRBJ2-1; 9 nucleotides line up with TRBD2. Material for sequencing was peripheral blood. The CDR3 bases are TGCAGCGTTGACGCCTTATTCGCGGGGGGGGACAATGAGCAGTTCTTC. The encoded protein is CSVDALFAGGDNEQFF.